This is a list of T cell receptor beta chains from one sample in a study of radiotherapy plus CTLA-4 blockade in lung cancer. Only in-frame clones appear in the TCRdb table, and some are missing; sequencing was by immunoSEQ multiplex PCR. Here the sample spans around 70,000 clones, 70% to 80% being singletons. The input for sequencing was peripheral blood, taken from a patient treated with radiotherapy plus ipilimumab. These receptors were obtained from a human donor with non-small cell lung cancer whose response to radiotherapy plus ipilimumab could not be evaluated. Some clones in this sample may be carry-over from other donors' samples. The conserved cysteine and the conserved F or W are not part of the CDR3 here.

TRBV27,TRBJ1-2,ASSPVTDPNYGYT
TRBV6-1,TRBJ1-6,ASSEAQDGSHH
TRBV6-6,TRBJ1-4,ASSYSGQGLEKLF
TRBV5-4,TRBJ2-2,ASSLRTGSDTGELF
TRBV13,TRBJ1-6,ASRHRGEDSPLH
TRBV14,TRBJ2-3,ASSQLGGTGVTDTQY
TRBV4-2,TRBJ2-3,ASSQDGSTDTQY
TRBV5-1,TRBJ1-6,ASSLEYSSPLH
TRBV5-4,TRBJ2-1,ASSLGGRGNEQF
TRBV4-3,TRBJ2-3,ASSQDYDTQY
TRBV4-1,TRBJ2-7,ASSAAGSYEQY
TRBV2,TRBJ1-1,ASRLERRNTEAF
TRBV7-7,TRBJ2-2,ASSPQGAGTGELF
TRBV13,TRBJ1-1,ASSHSREAF
TRBV27,TRBJ1-2,ASSQGNYGYT
TRBV25-1,TRBJ1-2,ASSEFFADRGDYGYT
TRBV6-5,TRBJ2-7,ASSYEVSYEQY
TRBV10-3,TRBJ1-2,AITTQTNYGYT
TRBV7-2,TRBJ2-2,ASSQLGGLGGELF
TRBV28,TRBJ1-1,ASSSGTALKGAF
TRBV19,TRBJ1-1,ASSAGMNAEAF
TRBV4-2,TRBJ2-1,ASSQEATEAGGLVSYNEQF
TRBV28,TRBJ2-6,ASSFLSSGANVLT
TRBV6-1,TRBJ1-6,ASSERGLGLH
TRBV10-3,TRBJ2-3,AISPALSTDTQY
TRBV6-5,TRBJ1-2,ASSPTGLYGYT
TRBV5-1,TRBJ2-5,ASSSGGGGTQY
TRBV6-6,TRBJ1-2,ASSYSEGWRAYGYT
TRBV5-1,TRBJ2-3,ASSLGLAGLDTQY
TRBV6-1,TRBJ2-3,ASSVLAGGPSTDTQY
TRBV9,TRBJ2-3,ASSGAPRSHWETDTQY
TRBV7-8,TRBJ2-1,ASSITGTSGTSSYNEQF
TRBV5-1,TRBJ2-3,ASSLGTGGPDTQY
TRBV7-6,TRBJ1-4,ASSPLGGTATNEKLF
TRBV27,TRBJ1-6,ASSYGRFREGGSPLH
TRBV27,TRBJ2-6,ASSLAGSGANVLT
TRBV10-3,TRBJ2-2,AISAAGSVNTGELF
TRBV27,TRBJ2-1,ASGLAQNEQF
TRBV4-2,TRBJ2-3,ASSEVGRGDTDTQY
TRBV6-5,TRBJ2-1,ASSLGFRVDEQF
TRBV19,TRBJ2-7,ASTDGLYEQY
TRBV7-8,TRBJ1-2,ASSSGQRYGYT
TRBV7-9,TRBJ1-5,ASSLGAGDQPQH
TRBV6-5,TRBJ1-2,ASSYKGAGYGYT
TRBV2,TRBJ2-3,ASTPTGGGDTDTQY
TRBV11-1,TRBJ1-1,ASSSPTGPKRDTEAF
TRBV4-2,TRBJ2-7,ASTLSPSYEQY
TRBV5-1,TRBJ1-6,ASSLGTGGYNSPLH
TRBV7-2,TRBJ2-1,ASSLGGVDEDLNEQF
TRBV28,TRBJ1-1,ASSLGGSTEAF
TRBV10-3,TRBJ2-5,AISGVRKGREETQY
TRBV6-1,TRBJ1-2,ASSERWGAVGGYT
TRBV11-2,TRBJ1-6,ASSFLWTGGSPLH
TRBV5-6,TRBJ1-3,ASSLMDRDGTIY
TRBV5-6,TRBJ2-5,ASNLDRAETQY
TRBV5-8,TRBJ1-5,ASSPRDRAHQPQH
TRBV11-2,TRBJ2-5,ASRRQGTSGETQY
TRBV4-3,TRBJ2-7,ASSQATTGGRYEQY